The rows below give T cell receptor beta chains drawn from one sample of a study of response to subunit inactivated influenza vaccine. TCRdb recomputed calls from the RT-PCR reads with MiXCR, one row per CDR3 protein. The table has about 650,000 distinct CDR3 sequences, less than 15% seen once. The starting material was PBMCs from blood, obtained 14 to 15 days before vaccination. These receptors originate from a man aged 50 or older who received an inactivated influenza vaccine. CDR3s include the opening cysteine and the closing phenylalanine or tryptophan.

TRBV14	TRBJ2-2	CASSHRSGLGGGELFF
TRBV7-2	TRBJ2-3	CASSLAGWGGIKGTDTQYF
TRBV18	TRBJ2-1	CASSQTAGIVNEQFF
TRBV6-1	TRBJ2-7	CASTPGGDYEQYF
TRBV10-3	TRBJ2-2	CAISDRVDTGELFF
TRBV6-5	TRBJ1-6	CASSSARRGGLRYNSPLHF
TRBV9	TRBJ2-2	CASSVRYLNTGELFF
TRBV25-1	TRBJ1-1	CASSEWDGLNTEAFF
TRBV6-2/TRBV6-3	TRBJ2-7	CASSSLWGYEQYF
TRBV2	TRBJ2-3	CASSEWLAGSTDTQYF
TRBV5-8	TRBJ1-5	CASSLVAVNSNQPQHF
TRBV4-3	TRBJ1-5	CASSQGTPGSAQHF
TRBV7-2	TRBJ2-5	CASSADTQQETQYF
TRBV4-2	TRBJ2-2	CASSQGLAETGELFF
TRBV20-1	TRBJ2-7	CSARSPRDSYEQYF
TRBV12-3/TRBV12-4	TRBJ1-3	CASSFTVLLRGTIYF
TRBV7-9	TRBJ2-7	CASSSGFVGFSYEQYF
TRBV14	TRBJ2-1	CASSFSGRADNEQFF
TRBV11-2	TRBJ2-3	CASSYGHTTTDTQYF
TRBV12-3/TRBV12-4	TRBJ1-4	CASTLKGTNEKLFF
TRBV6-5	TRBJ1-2	CASSYYSRYGYTF
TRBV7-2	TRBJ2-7	CASSLVAGRHYEQYF
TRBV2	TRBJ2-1	CASSEVGLAGDEQFF
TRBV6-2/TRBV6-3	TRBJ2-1	CASSYQRGVEQFF
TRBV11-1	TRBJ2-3	CASSRIADTQYF
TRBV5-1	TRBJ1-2	CASSEAQGRVEHGYTF
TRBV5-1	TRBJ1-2	CASTQGDYNYGYTF
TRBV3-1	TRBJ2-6	CASSQSQLVGANVLTF
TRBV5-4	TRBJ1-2	CASSADPTPLERSYTF
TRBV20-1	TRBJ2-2	CSAKTAAITGELFF
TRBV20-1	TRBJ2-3	CSARDLAGWDTDTQYF
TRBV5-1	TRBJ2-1	CASSLHLGGNEQFF
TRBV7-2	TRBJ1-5	CASSSGQTLSNQPQHF
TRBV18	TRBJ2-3	CASSPQQSGDTQYF
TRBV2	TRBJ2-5	CASSDYQTQYF
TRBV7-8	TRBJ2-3	CASSFQRQKVTDTQYF
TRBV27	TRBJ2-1	CASSFGGGNEQFF
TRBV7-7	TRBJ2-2	CASTDTGDHTGELFF
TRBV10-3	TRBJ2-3	CAIRKTGDTDTQYF
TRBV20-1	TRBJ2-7	CSASPIDRVYEQYF
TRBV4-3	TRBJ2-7	CAGSQDPTGGPYEQYF
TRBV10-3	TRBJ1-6	CAISAGLDSPLHF
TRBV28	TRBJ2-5	CASSFGGNQETQYF
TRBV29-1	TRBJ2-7	CSVGGGFGQYF
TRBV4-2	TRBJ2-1	CASSQAVGRGAADEQFF
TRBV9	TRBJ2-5	CASSVNAGLVTETQYF
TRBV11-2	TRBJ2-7	CASSYWETSSYEQYF
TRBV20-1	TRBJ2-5	CSAPPPSEETQYF
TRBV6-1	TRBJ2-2	CASRLRRATGELFF
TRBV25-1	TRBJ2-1	CASRTGTGFYNEQFF
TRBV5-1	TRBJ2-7	CASSLEPMYEQYF
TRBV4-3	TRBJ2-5	CASSPTGGETQYF
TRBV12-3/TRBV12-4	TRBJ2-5	CASSASGGLETQYF
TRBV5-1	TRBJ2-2	CASSLVSPNTGELFF
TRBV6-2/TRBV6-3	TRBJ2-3	CASSYAPGADTQYF